Presented here are 15 T cell receptor beta chains from one specimen sequenced in a study of blood T cell repertoires in COVID-19. Using immunoSEQ multiplex PCR, the repertoire was profiled, and TCRdb retains in-frame clones only, with some absent. Here the sample spans about 190,000 clones, 80% to 90% being singletons. Sequenced material: peripheral blood. The receptors were gathered from a man aged 65 to 79 with active or convalescent COVID-19.

The V gene is TRBV7-9, the J gene TRBJ2-3; D may be TRBD2 (6 bases). Germline loops: CDR1 SEHNR, CDR2 FQNEAQ (reference sequence). The V end lost 5 bases, the J end lost 5 bases, and 20 bases lay between the germline ends. The CDR3 loop spans 16 amino acids. CDR3 sequence: CASSLGGGFGGDTQYF. CDR3 sequence (DNA): TGTGCCAGCAGCCTCGGCGGAGGGTTTGGGGGAGATACGCAGTATTTT.

This sequence joins TRBV7-9 and TRBJ2-7; possibly TRBD1 for D (5 bases). Trimming removed 5 bases from V and 4 bases from J, with 15 bases in between. CDR1 and CDR2 from the germline V gene are SEHNR and FQNEAQ (reference sequence). CDR3 length: 14 residues. The CDR3 DNA sequence: TGTGCCAGCAGCCCTGGGGCTTTGGGGTACGAGCAGTACTTC. Translating gives CASSPGALGYEQYF.

The rearrangement joins TRBV5-1 to TRBJ2-7; unclear D gene. Trimming shortened V by 5 bases and J by 1 base, and 25 bases separated the two germline ends. The CDR3 length is 18 residues. The germline V gene encodes CDR1 SGHRS and CDR2 YFSETQ. The CDR3 DNA sequence: TGCGCCAGCAGGCCCCTGACCGCCGCCAGGCTTACTTCCTACGAGCAGTACTTC. Translated, it gives CASRPLTAARLTSYEQYF.

The CDR3 coding sequence is TGTGCCAGCAGCCCGGTCTGGGGGCGAGGCTACACCTTC. Translating gives CASSPVWGRGYTF. V is TRBV5-6 and J is TRBJ1-2, with D possibly being TRBD1 (6 bases). V lost 4 bases and J lost 8, with 15 bases in between. This CDR3 region has 13 residues. CDR1 and CDR2 from the germline V gene are SGHDT and YYEEEE.

The chain uses TRBV6-5 and TRBJ2-1; tentative D call: TRBD1 (5 bases). Germline CDR1 reads MNHEY; CDR2 reads SVGAGI. The V end lost 5 bases, the J end lost 7 bases, and 12 bases lay between the germline ends. The CDR3 contains 13 residues. The CDR3 loop reads CASSPMAGNEQFF. The CDR3 DNA reads as TGTGCCAGCAGTCCCATGGCAGGGAATGAGCAGTTCTTC.

The chain joins TRBV28 to TRBJ1-1, with TRBD1 identical over 8 bases. V lost 6 bases and J lost 11; bases outside the gene matches: 8. CDR3 length equals 12 residues. CDR1 and CDR2 from the germline V gene are MDHEN and SYDVKM. In DNA form, the CDR3 reads TGTGCCAGCAGAGCCCAGGGGGCGGGCGCTTTCTTT. Protein sequence: CASRAQGAGAFF.

The rearrangement joins TRBV30 to TRBJ1-2, with 9 bases identical to TRBD1. Germline CDR1 and CDR2: GTSNPN and SVGIG (reference sequence). The CDR3 has 14 residues. V gave up 5 bases and J gave up 7 bases; unmatched junction bases: 11. The CDR3 DNA sequence: TGTGCCTGGTACGGGACAGGGAATCCCTCTGGCTACACCTTC. This codes for CAWYGTGNPSGYTF.

The chain has TRBV5-1 and TRBJ1-2; TRBD1 is a possible D gene (6 bases). CDR1 and CDR2 (germline): SGHRS, YFSETQ. V dropped 4 bases and J dropped 2 bases, with 9 bases sitting between them. This CDR3 region has 13 residues. The CDR3 DNA sequence: TGCGCCAGCAGCGAGGACAGCAACTATGGCTACACCTTC. This codes for CASSEDSNYGYTF.

This clone was detected only a few times. The genes are TRBV7-9 and TRBJ2-2; 7 positions match TRBD2. V dropped 5 bases and J dropped 3; count of bases not matched to a gene: 6. Germline-derived CDR1 and CDR2 are SEHNR and FQNEAQ (reference sequence). The CDR3 has 15 amino acids. CDR3 sequence: CASSKLAPDTGELFF. The CDR3 DNA reads as TGTGCCAGCAGCAAACTAGCGCCCGACACCGGGGAGCTGTTTTTT.

The rearrangement uses TRBV2 and TRBJ2-7; D is unresolved. In germline, CDR1 is SNHLY, CDR2 FYNNEI. CDR3 size: 15 residues. V dropped 4 bases and J dropped 2 bases, with 15 bases sitting between them. The CDR3 DNA reads TGTGCCAGCAGTGGAGGAGAGTTAAATCCCTACGAGCAGTACTTC. Translated: CASSGGELNPYEQYF.

This clone has a handful of counts. V usage is TRBV19 and J usage is TRBJ2-5; D might be TRBD2 (7 bases). V lost 10 bases to trimming and J lost 4 bases, with 19 bases between them. CDR1 LNHDA and CDR2 SQIVND come from the germline V gene (reference sequence). The CDR3 runs 14 residues. CDR3 residues: CATRPLGGGETQYF. CDR3 sequence (DNA): TGTGCCACTAGACCCCTAGGGGGGGGAGAGACCCAGTACTTC.

V gene TRBV5-4 combines with J gene TRBJ2-5; 10 bases line up with TRBD1. Germline assignment: CDR1 SGHNT and CDR2 YYREEE (reference sequence). Germline trimming cut 7 bases from V and 2 bases from J; bases unmatched to any gene: 11. The CDR3 spans 16 residues. CDR3 sequence: CASYPGDRGGQETQYF. The CDR3 DNA is TGTGCCAGCTATCCCGGGGACAGGGGCGGTCAAGAGACCCAGTACTTC.

The CDR3 is CASTKGRVMNTEAFF. Here the CDR3 DNA reads TGTGCCAGTACCAAAGGGAGGGTGATGAACACTGAAGCTTTCTTT. V gene TRBV19 combines with J gene TRBJ1-1; D is undetermined. The CDR3 extends over 15 amino acids. Germline V gene sequence: CDR1 LNHDA, CDR2 SQIVND (reference sequence). V lost 7 bases and J lost 0, with 15 bases in between. The full variable domain, in which reference TRBV19 and TRBJ1-1 provide the parts outside the CDR3, is DGGITQSPKYLFRKEGQNVTLSCEQNLNHDAMYWYRQDPGQGLRLIYYSQIVNDFQKGDIAEGYSVSREKKESFPLTVTSAQKNPTAFYLCASTKGRVMNTEAFFGQGTRLTVV.

The table lists this clone with a count of one. The chain employs TRBV14 and TRBJ2-1; 8 bases align to TRBD2. Per the germline V gene, CDR1 is SGHDN and CDR2 is FVKESK. Unmatched junction bases numbered 24, after V lost 4 bases and J lost 10 bases. This CDR3 spans 19 amino acids. The CDR3 loop is CASSPSRFLWGSGSWEQFF. The CDR3 coding sequence is TGTGCCAGCAGCCCGAGCCGCTTTCTCTGGGGGAGCGGGAGTTGGGAGCAGTTCTTC.

V gene TRBV2 combines with J gene TRBJ2-1; 11 bases fit TRBD2. The CDR3 extends over 14 amino acids. CDR1 is SNHLY, CDR2 FYNNEI, per germline. Trimming at V came to 9 bases and at J to 5 bases, leaving 6 bases not matched to a gene. For the CDR3, the DNA is TGTGCCAGTAAGACTAGCGGGATTAACAATGAGCAGTTCTTC. Amino acid sequence: CASKTSGINNEQFF. Full variable domain (rest looked up from reference TRBV2 and TRBJ2-1): EPEVTQTPSHQVTQMGQEVILRCVPISNHLYFYWYRQILGQKVEFLVSFYNNEISEKSEIFDDQFSVERPDGSNFTLKIRSTKLEDSAMYFCASKTSGINNEQFFGPGTRLTVL.